The clone carrying this T cell receptor beta chain was picked up one time. TCRdb keeps only in-frame clones here, not all; method: immunoSEQ multiplex PCR. The table records about 98,000 clones, over 60% of them present only once. This sample was included in a study of control samples from healthy donors and cancer patients. V was pared by 3 bases and J by 3 bases, with 14 bases between. This CDR3 is built from 15 residues. Germline V gene data show CDR1 as MNHNS and CDR2 as SASEGT. The receptor comes from a woman aged 25 to 39 in good health. J is TRBJ1-2 and V is TRBV6-1; no definite D call. The sample was blood. The CDR3 loop reads CASSDYSTPYYGYTF. The CDR3 nucleotides are TGTGCCAGCAGTGATTACAGCACTCCCTACTATGGCTACACCTTC.